This T cell receptor beta chain originates from a study of T cell changes during pregnancy in multiple sclerosis. This clone has a single count. Some clones are missing from TCRdb's copy, which holds only in-frame ones; the method was immunoSEQ multiplex PCR. This table holds approximately 89,000 clones, roughly 93% found once. The TCR comes from a female donor with multiple sclerosis, enrolled in a pregnancy study. The sequencing used peripheral blood, collected in the third trimester of pregnancy.

CDR3: CASSWAGTSSVEQYF. The CDR3 DNA is TGTGCCAGCAGCTGGGCAGGGACTAGCTCGGTCGAGCAGTACTTC. This chain connects TRBV7-9 to TRBJ2-7; 9 bases map to TRBD2. The CDR3 runs to 15 residues. With 4 bases clipped from V and 6 bases from J, the junction kept 10 bases outside the gene matches. Germline CDR1 SEHNR, CDR2 FQNEAQ (reference sequence).